The rows below give T cell receptor beta chains drawn from one sample of a study of T cell responses to AZD1222 COVID-19 vaccine. Sequenced by immunoSEQ multiplex PCR; TCRdb stores in-frame clones only, minus some. This sample has 50,000 to 70,000 clones; 75% to 90% occur once, and the top ten carry 6.9%. Material: peripheral blood, obtained 28 days after the second AZD1222 dose. These TCRs come from an adult who received the AZD1222 COVID-19 vaccine. Both conserved end residues are part of each CDR3.

cdr3_aa j_call v_call
CASSPGATYEQYF TRBJ2-7 TRBV18
CAISVPDRPAEQYF TRBJ2-7 TRBV10-3
CASSRQETQYF TRBJ2-5 TRBV7-2
CASSQQETQYF TRBJ2-5 TRBV5-1
CAISGSRNSGNTIYF TRBJ1-3 TRBV10-3
CASGRQAYEQYF TRBJ2-7 TRBV2
CASSLSPYQVSNQPQHF TRBJ1-5 TRBV19
CAWSVTSNSPLHF TRBJ1-6 TRBV30
CASSWDRGRTEAFF TRBJ1-1 TRBV7-2
CASSAPWGQGKNTEAFF TRBJ1-1 TRBV19
CASRTTGGGNQPQHF TRBJ1-5 TRBV6-5
CASSTVGGTTYEQYF TRBJ2-7 TRBV7-8
CASSVHNEQFF TRBJ2-1 TRBV11-3
CASSVNHLNTEAFF TRBJ1-1 TRBV11-2
CASSQDLDRDLLGEQFF TRBJ2-1 TRBV4-3
CASSQNEGETQYF TRBJ2-5 TRBV3-1/TRBV3-2
CASSYDPGQSYF TRBJ2-5 TRBV6-5
CASSGQGYINNSPLHF TRBJ1-6 TRBV2
CASSGTSGVRDTQYF TRBJ2-3 TRBV7-2
CASSLGRGRNTGELFF TRBJ2-2 TRBV5-1
CSVEAKGGYSNQPQHF TRBJ1-5 TRBV29-1
CASSPRTGLNSPLHF TRBJ1-6 TRBV5-4
CASSETGLGTQYF TRBJ2-5 TRBV4-1
CAISSGQGRTYSGANVLTF TRBJ2-6 TRBV10-3
CASSYGNRGPGYTF TRBJ1-2 TRBV6-2/TRBV6-3
CASRSPGSYRTEAFF TRBJ1-1 TRBV19
CASSISGVRGDSPLHF TRBJ1-6 TRBV19
CASSLDGGSGFYGYTF TRBJ1-2 TRBV27
CASSLSTTSGELFF TRBJ2-2 TRBV27
CASSYGEIAYNEQFF TRBJ2-1 TRBV6-5
CASSVLVNNEQFF TRBJ2-1 TRBV6-4
CASSLAGGSGNTIYF TRBJ1-3 TRBV5-1
CASIPGQRTYEQYF TRBJ2-7 TRBV28
CASSPIPGDTEAFF TRBJ1-1 TRBV11-2
CASSPPRQGAVSPLHF TRBJ1-6 TRBV5-6
CASSQVTGGYTF TRBJ1-2 TRBV4-2
CASSLGGFGQETQYF TRBJ2-5 TRBV27
CASSLRPGQAASGNTIYF TRBJ1-3 TRBV9
CASSPTGYGEQYF TRBJ2-7 TRBV12-3/TRBV12-4
CASSYSGTSNYGYTF TRBJ1-2 TRBV6-5
CASSLKGAEGYTF TRBJ1-2 TRBV28
CASSLDVSPGVGGYTF TRBJ1-2 TRBV7-9
CASSLMGQGGQPQHF TRBJ1-5 TRBV28
CAWSSSTVGGYTF TRBJ1-2 TRBV30
CAIRDGQGGYGYTF TRBJ1-2 TRBV10-3
CASSLKDSNSPLHF TRBJ1-6 TRBV27